This T cell receptor (beta chain) was documented in a study of identical twins' blood T cells (dated by TCRdb to about 2013). For context, the study as a whole: Roughly 50 million Illumina reads were obtained across some twelve libraries, comprising six alpha-chain and six beta-chain libraries. TCR alpha and beta chain repertoires of three pairs of monozygous twins were compared using next-generation sequencing to assess genetic influence on repertoire formation.

General conclusions and limits of the study: The study stated that the proposed role of the TCRalpha J segment in MHC recognition during thymic selection needs to be validated by independent studies. Among the most abundant TCRbeta clonotypes, more CDR3 sequences were shared by each donor with her twin than with unrelated donors. V gene usage, even among non-selected out-of-frame TCRbeta clonotypes, was reported to be markedly more similar within twin pairs than between unrelated donors. Because the twins were reared together, environmental influences could not be ruled out as the explanation for twin similarity. The count of CDR3 clonotypes shared by two donors depended mainly on the product of the two donors' cloneset sizes, and twins did not clearly depart from this trend.

The donors were six healthy women who made up three monozygous twin pairs. All three twin pairs had been reared together and were thought likely to have met the same infectious agents and vaccines. RNA was isolated from peripheral blood mononuclear cells and used to prepare TCR cDNA libraries. The CDR3 contains 12 residues, cysteine and phenylalanine counted. Only CDR3 DNA remains: 36 bases, in frame from the first base. Taken from the germline V gene (reference sequence), the CDR1 and CDR2 loops are GTSNPN and SVGIG. V is shortened by 2 bases, J by 6 bases, and the region joining them spans 7 bases. The library was prepared using 5' RACE. The reads were generated on an Illumina Genome Analyzer IIx. The RNA-based TCR cDNA libraries were made using a previously described protocol that was modified in several ways. Sample-specific barcodes were introduced on both ends of each TCR cDNA library during cDNA synthesis and amplification to prevent cross-contamination. In the source study's methods: Each library contained about 2 to 3.6 million CDR3-containing reads, and somewhere between about 90,000 and nearly 550,000 clonotypes were identified for each individual. Reads carrying improper barcode index combinations were removed, after which the MiTCR software was used to build a cloneset for each library. MiTCR filtered or rescued low-quality reads and corrected PCR and sequencing errors when assembling CDR3 clonotypes. Artificial out-of-frame clonotypes were removed by being mapped to in-frame sequences, with one indel in the CDR3 allowed. Similarity of V and J gene usage between donors was measured as Jensen-Shannon divergence divided by mean entropy. TCRdb applied fastp at Q25 and MiXCR to the public reads, then kept only in-frame beta chains. Here each entry gathers all rows of one CDR3 protein and keeps the most common genes and DNA. The V and J calls, along with clone size, are taken from TCRdb and not from the paper's own processing. The sample has 300,000 to 450,000 distinct CDR3 sequences on record, 28% of them singletons. 5.5% to 6.5% of the sample goes to the ten largest clones.

Comment on this clonotype: The target of this receptor is not known. Base qualities are missing; no much larger clone stands one base away.

The TCR sequence derives from a woman between 18 and 50 years old in good health. The V and J segments used are TRBV30 and TRBJ2-2; a confident D gene designation cannot be given. Sequencing was carried out using PBMCs. In nucleotide form, the sequence is TGTGCCTGGAGTCCTGTCCCCGGGGAGCTGTTTTTT. Translation gives CAWSPVPGELFF. The entire variable domain, with the stretches around the CDR3 drawn from the reference TRBV30 and TRBJ2-2 proteins, is SQTIHQWPATLVQPVGSPLSLECTVEGTSNPNLYWYRQAAGRGLQLLFYSVGIGQISSEVPQNLSASRPQDRQFILSSKKLLLSDSGFYLCAWSPVPGELFFGEGSRLTVL.